Included here is one T cell receptor beta chain sequence, with context. The antigen is unknown. The data were obtained in a study of CD8+ T cells in alopecia areata. Extracted RNA was reverse transcribed, and the resulting cDNA served as sequencing template. Data came from immunoSEQ multiplex PCR; TCRdb stores just in-frame clones and leaves some out. Counted here are around 200,000 clones, 40% to 65% occurring once; the ten biggest clones make up 11%. CDR3 size: 11 residues. Trimming pared 3 bases from V and 7 bases from J, leaving 7 bases between. Germline V lookup: CDR1 SGDLS, CDR2 YYNGEE. Treatment reported: oral pan-JAK inhibitor, 5-10 mg twice daily. Obtained from alopecia areata patients were lesional scalp punch biopsies along with peripheral blood. General study points: In lesional scalp, particularly from alopecia totalis/universalis, clonality was higher than in normal scalp. With just one nonresponder, it is still uncertain whether baseline CD8+ expansion relates to response.

Source: CD8+ T cells sorted from blood, taken at week 24, from a patient treated with tofacitinib. This receptor was obtained from a human donor with alopecia areata. V gene TRBV9 combines with J gene TRBJ1-2; D is undetermined. This CDR3 reads CASSGVRGYTF. The DNA for the CDR3 is TGTGCCAGCAGCGGGGTCCGTGGCTACACCTTC.